The 8 T cell receptor beta chains below were found in one sample sequenced in a study of cytomegalovirus exposure and HLA in healthy donors. The PCR ran on 60 Vbeta and 13 Jbeta primers. TCRdb's copy holds only in-frame clones and misses some; the assay was immunoSEQ multiplex PCR. The sample carries over 200,000 clones, 85% to 90% recorded once. The sample was PBMCs. These receptor sequences come from a human donor in good health.

This clone was recorded a few times. This sample also contains other DNA sequences that code for the same CDR3. The V and J genes are TRBV7-6 and TRBJ1-3; no definite D call. The CDR3 length is 15 residues. V shed 3 bases and J shed 1 base, with 10 bases lying between them. Looked up from germline, CDR1 is SGHVS and CDR2 is FNYEAQ. The CDR3 DNA reads as TGTGCCAGCAGCTTGGCAGCGGGGTCTGGAAACACCATATATTTT. Translating gives CASSLAAGSGNTIYF.

This clone was counted a single time. The V call is TRBV18, the J call TRBJ2-5; D gene uncertain. The end of the DNA fits TRBJ2-7 better, so the J call may be wrong. CDR1 KGHSH and CDR2 LQKENI come from the germline V gene. This CDR3 comprises 13 residues. CDR3 loop: CASSPRESYEQYF. Written as DNA, the CDR3 is TGTGCCAGCTCACCACGAGAATCCTACGAGCAGTACTTC.

The V gene is TRBV6-5, the J gene TRBJ1-1; D perhaps matches TRBD1 (5 bases). CDR3 length: 15 amino acids. With 10 bases removed from V and 4 bases from J, the gap between germline ends came to 22 bases. Per germline, CDR1 MNHEY and CDR2 SVGAGI. In DNA, the CDR3 is TGTGCCACCCGCCTGACGGGGGTTGGGGGCACTGAAGCTTTCTTT. Encoded protein: CATRLTGVGGTEAFF.

This chain uses TRBV7-2 with TRBJ2-1; TRBD2 matches 9 bases. The germline V gene has CDR1 SGHTA and CDR2 FQGNSA. This CDR3 has 18 residues. J lost 0 bases, V lost 1 base, and 7 bases had no gene match. The CDR3 region is CASSLGGLAFSSYNEQFF. Written as DNA, the CDR3 is TGTGCCAGCAGCTTAGGGGGACTAGCATTCAGCTCCTACAATGAGCAGTTCTTC.

The chain is built from TRBV11-3 and TRBJ2-1; D not certain. CDR3 length: 13 amino acids. CDR1 and CDR2 from the germline V gene are SGHNT and YENEEA. The germline V and J ends were trimmed by 4 bases and 0 bases, with 4 bases remaining between them. The CDR3 bases are TGTGCCAGCAGCTCAAACTCCTACAATGAGCAGTTCTTC. This gives the protein CASSSNSYNEQFF.

The genes are TRBV6-5 and TRBJ2-7; 7 nucleotides agree with TRBD1. The CDR3 has 14 residues. Germline trimming cut 6 bases from V and 1 base from J; bases unmatched to any gene: 6. Germline V gene sequence: CDR1 MNHEY, CDR2 SVGAGI. CDR3 residues: CASSRVQGSYEQYF. CDR3 nucleotides: TGTGCCAGCAGCCGCGTACAGGGGTCCTACGAGCAGTACTTC.

J is TRBJ2-1 and V is TRBV19; the match to TRBD2 covers 7 bases. Trimming cost V 5 bases and J 6 bases; bases outside gene matches: 7. CDR3 size: 14 residues. Germline V gene data show CDR1 as LNHDA and CDR2 as SQIVND (reference sequence). The CDR3 DNA reads as TGTGCCAGTAGTGCACTGAGGGAGGGCAATGAGCAGTTCTTC. It encodes CASSALREGNEQFF.

The V and J genes are TRBV29-1 and TRBJ2-5; 7 nucleotides agree with TRBD1. With V trimmed by 6 bases and J by 5 bases, 6 bases remained unmatched. The CDR3 runs 12 residues. Germline V lookup: CDR1 SQVTM, CDR2 ANQGSEA. CDR3 in amino acids: CSVWTGSETQYF. In DNA, the CDR3 is TGCAGCGTCTGGACAGGTAGTGAGACCCAGTACTTC.